The 20 T cell receptor beta chains given below trace back to one sample, sequenced in a study of blood T cell repertoires in COVID-19. The protocol was immunoSEQ multiplex PCR, while the TCRdb copy is restricted to in-frame clones and leaves out a portion. The data contain approximately 340,000 clones, approximately 90% of them singletons. Source material: PBMCs or T cells enriched from blood (not recorded which). The receptors shown here come from a woman aged 35 to 49 who had been exposed to COVID-19.

J is TRBJ1-1 and V is TRBV29-1; D perhaps matches TRBD1 (5 bases). Germline CDR1 and CDR2: SQVTM and ANQGSEA. The V gene lost 3 bases and the J gene lost 3 bases, with 8 bases spanning the gap. The CDR3 extends over 12 amino acids. CDR3 in DNA: TGCAGCGTTGACCAGGGATACACTGAAGCTTTCTTT. Translating gives CSVDQGYTEAFF.

The CDR3 loop reads CASIGSFSDRGRTEAFF. The CDR3 nucleotides read TGTGCCAGTATTGGATCCTTTTCGGACAGGGGGAGGACTGAAGCTTTCTTT. The chain joins TRBV19 to TRBJ1-1; TRBD1 matches at 10 bases. The CDR3 consists of 17 residues. After removal of 7 bases from V and 5 bases from J, the junction contained 16 bases not matched to a gene. Per the germline V gene, CDR1 is LNHDA and CDR2 is SQIVND (reference sequence).

The rearrangement joins TRBV6-2 or TRBV6-3 to TRBJ2-2; 11 bases agree with TRBD2. The CDR3 has 15 amino acids. Germline V gene lookup returns CDR1 MNHEY and CDR2 SVGEGT. Trimming at V came to 4 bases and at J to 4 bases, leaving 2 bases not matched to a gene. CDR3 DNA sequence: TGTGCCAGCAGTTCCGGGACTAGCGGCACCGGGGAGCTGTTTTTT. This gives the protein CASSSGTSGTGELFF.

The CDR3 DNA sequence: TGTGCCAGCAGTCGCGACAGGGTGGGGACCGGGGAGCTGTTTTTT. Amino acids: CASSRDRVGTGELFF. This rearrangement joins TRBV6-2 or TRBV6-3 to TRBJ2-2; 7 bases fit TRBD1. CDR1 MNHEY and CDR2 SVGEGT come from the germline V gene. V shed 5 bases and J 5 bases; nucleotides not matched to a gene: 8. This CDR3 spans 15 amino acids.

V is TRBV2 and J is TRBJ1-2; D is perhaps TRBD1 (5 bases). The CDR3 covers 14 residues. V was cut by 3 bases and J by 2 bases, with 10 bases left in between. Germline V gene sequence: CDR1 SNHLY, CDR2 FYNNEI. CDR3 amino acids: CASSDRVSNYGYTF. For the CDR3, the DNA is TGTGCCAGCAGTGACAGGGTCTCGAACTATGGCTACACCTTC.

The V gene is TRBV5-1, the J gene TRBJ1-1; D is perhaps TRBD1 (5 bases). V was clipped by 6 bases and J by 4 bases, with 16 bases between them. The CDR3 is 14 residues long. From germline, CDR1 is SGHRS and CDR2 YFSETQ. CDR3 sequence reads: CASTSGATGTEAFF. DNA of the CDR3: TGCGCCAGCACTTCTGGGGCTACGGGCACTGAAGCTTTCTTT.

This clone was recorded at least ten times. One end of the junction is discordant with germline, which a read error may explain. V and J are TRBV7-7 and TRBJ1-2, with 12 bases fitting TRBD1. CDR3 length equals 16 residues. The germline CDR1 and CDR2 sequences are SSHAT and FNYEAQ (reference sequence). Here the CDR3 reads CASSPITGQGAYGYTF. DNA for the CDR3: TGTGCTAGCAGCCCAATCACGGGACAGGGGGCTTATGGCTACACCTTC. Full variable domain (missing parts from reference TRBV7-7 and TRBJ1-2): GAGVSQSPRYKVTKRGQDVTLRCDPISSHATLYWYQQALGQGPEFLTYFNYEAQPDKSGLPSDRFSAERPEGSISTLTIQRTEQRDSAMYRCASSPITGQGAYGYTFGSGTRLTVV.

The chain has TRBV19 and TRBJ1-1, with D maybe TRBD1 (6 bases). Trimming pared 8 bases from V and 1 base from J, leaving 23 bases between. The CDR3 extends over 17 amino acids. Germline assignment: CDR1 LNHDA and CDR2 SQIVND (reference sequence). CDR3 sequence (DNA): TGTGCCAGTGGTGCCCGACAGGTCATCTTTAAGAACACTGAAGCTTTCTTT. It yields the protein CASGARQVIFKNTEAFF.

The chain uses TRBV5-1 and TRBJ1-1; TRBD1 matches at 7 bases. V dropped 4 bases and J dropped 2; count of bases not matched to a gene: 8. This CDR3 is 15 amino acids long. Germline V gives CDR1 SGHRS, CDR2 YFSETQ. The CDR3 loop is CASSPPDRDNTEAFF. Here the CDR3 DNA reads TGCGCCAGCAGCCCACCCGACAGGGACAACACTGAAGCTTTCTTT.

This chain connects TRBV27 to TRBJ2-2; possible D gene TRBD1, 6 bases. The germline gives CDR1 MNHEY, CDR2 SMNVEV (reference sequence). The CDR3 is 14 amino acids. Deletions cut 6 bases from V and 3 bases from J, with 11 bases between. The CDR3 nucleotides read TGTGCCAGCAGCCTGGACAGCCACACCGGGGAGCTGTTTTTT. Translated: CASSLDSHTGELFF.

In nucleotides, the CDR3 is TGCGCCAGCAGCTATACCGGGAACAATGAGCAGTTCTTC. Amino acid sequence: CASSYTGNNEQFF. The chain combines TRBV5-1 with TRBJ2-1; D may be TRBD2 (5 bases). Germline CDR1 is SGHRS and CDR2 is YFSETQ. The CDR3 extends over 13 amino acids. The V and J ends lost 3 bases and 5 bases respectively, with 9 bases between them. Combining the CDR3 with reference TRBV5-1 and TRBJ2-1 gives the whole variable domain KAGVTQTPRYLIKTRGQQVTLSCSPISGHRSVSWYQQTPGQGLQFLFEYFSETQRNKGNFPGRFSGRQFSNSRSEMNVSTLELGDSALYLCASSYTGNNEQFFGPGTRLTVL.

The V and J genes are TRBV7-2 and TRBJ1-6; D is unclear. The germline V gene encodes CDR1 SGHTA and CDR2 FQGNSA. V was cut by 3 bases and J by 3 bases, with 6 bases left in between. The length of the CDR3 is 14 residues. CDR3 bases: TGTGCCAGCAGCTTGAGGGACTATAATTCACCCCTCCACTTT. Encoded protein: CASSLRDYNSPLHF.

CDR3 amino acids: CASSEARGLFNTEAFF. DNA for the CDR3: TGTGCCAGCAGTGAAGCGCGGGGGCTATTCAACACTGAAGCTTTCTTT. This rearrangement joins TRBV2 to TRBJ1-1; maybe TRBD1 (6 bases). The CDR3 length is 16 residues. Germline V gene lookup returns CDR1 SNHLY and CDR2 FYNNEI. Trimming removed 0 bases at V and 2 bases at J, with 13 bases between. Variable domain in full (rest from reference TRBV2 and TRBJ1-1): EPEVTQTPSHQVTQMGQEVILRCVPISNHLYFYWYRQILGQKVEFLVSFYNNEISEKSEIFDDQFSVERPDGSNFTLKIRSTKLEDSAMYFCASSEARGLFNTEAFFGQGTRLTVV.

The chain employs TRBV7-9 and TRBJ2-7; possible D gene TRBD1, 6 bases. Germline loops: CDR1 SEHNR, CDR2 FQNEAQ (reference sequence). Trimming took 5 bases from V and 2 from J, leaving 13 bases between them. This CDR3 comprises 14 residues. The CDR3 protein is CASSPTQGPYEQYF. CDR3 in DNA: TGTGCCAGCAGCCCAACCCAGGGGCCCTACGAGCAGTACTTC.

This chain links TRBV11-3 with TRBJ2-1, with a tentative D call TRBD2 (6 bases). Germline V gene lookup returns CDR1 SGHNT and CDR2 YENEEA. V was pared by 0 bases and J by 9 bases, with 18 bases between. The CDR3 length is 16 residues. The CDR3: CASSLDLAGRDGEQFF. CDR3 DNA: TGTGCCAGCAGCTTAGATCTTGCAGGGCGGGATGGTGAGCAGTTCTTC.

The V gene is TRBV2, the J gene TRBJ1-5, with D possibly matching TRBD1 (5 bases). Germline CDR1 and CDR2: SNHLY and FYNNEI. CDR3 length: 13 residues. Trimming removed 3 bases at V and 4 bases at J, with 7 bases between. The CDR3 region has the DNA TGTGCCAGCAGTGAGACAGCTAATCAGCCCCAGCATTTT. Translating gives CASSETANQPQHF.

The chain employs TRBV3-1 (or the pseudogene TRBV3-2) and TRBJ1-6; no reliable D call. CDR3 length equals 14 residues. Germline V gene data show CDR1 as LGHDT and CDR2 as YNNKEL (reference sequence). V gave up 1 base and J gave up 7 bases, with 8 bases separating them. The CDR3 DNA is TGTGCCAGCAGCCAAGGAGGTGGAAATTCACCCCTCCACTTT. As protein: CASSQGGGNSPLHF.

The rearrangement links TRBV12-3 or TRBV12-4 to TRBJ1-1, with D unresolved. The CDR3 loop spans 13 amino acids. Trimming removed 6 bases from V and 4 bases from J, with 12 bases in between. CDR3 nucleotides: TGTGCCAGCAGGCCCCCGGGGTCCACTGAAGCTTTCTTT. Residues: CASRPPGSTEAFF.

The gene calls are TRBV9 and TRBJ2-2; the D gene is possibly TRBD2 (5 bases). V gave up 0 bases and J gave up 5 bases, with 14 bases separating them. This CDR3 contains 16 residues. CDR1 is SGDLS, CDR2 YYNGEE, per germline. This chain's CDR3 is CASSVEGRPGTGELFF. For the CDR3, the DNA is TGTGCCAGCAGCGTAGAGGGAAGGCCGGGAACCGGGGAGCTGTTTTTT.

Regarding this clone: The same CDR3 also results from other DNA sequences found in this sample. This chain connects TRBV7-9 to TRBJ1-4; D remains unclear. The CDR3 is 11 residues long. Germline CDR1 SEHNR, CDR2 FQNEAQ (reference sequence). Deletions cut 5 bases from V and 7 bases from J, with 5 bases between. The DNA for the CDR3 is TGTGCCAGCAGCCCAGTTGAAAAACTGTTTTTT. Protein sequence: CASSPVEKLFF.